This TCR beta chain comes out of a study of PD-L1 blockade in urothelial cancer. The overall study: Median tumor clonality was approximately 0.094, with T cell proportion 0.097.

What went into each PCR as a spike was synthetic TCR analog templates. Quantities of FFPE tumor DNA were measured with amplified housekeeping genes. The assay was immunoSEQ multiplex PCR, and TCRdb's table has in-frame clones only and misses some. The table records about 35,000 clones, around 33% of them present only once. The ends were cut back, 10 bases at V and 5 bases at J, with 15 bases in the middle. This CDR3 comprises 12 residues. Germline CDR1 MNHGY, CDR2 SAAAGT. This chain uses TRBV6-8 with TRBJ2-7; D gene unclear. This specimen was tumor tissue, taken before atezolizumab (anti-PD-L1) treatment. The receptor comes from a man aged 60 to 69 with urothelial cancer. The CDR3: CATNRNSDEQYF. The DNA of the CDR3 is TGTGCCACCAACAGAAACAGTGACGAGCAGTACTTC.